This T cell receptor beta chain was retrieved from a study of PD-1 blockade in classical Hodgkin lymphoma. Assay used: immunoSEQ multiplex PCR; TCRdb lists only in-frame clones, some missing. The top ten clones hold 24% of a sample with about 13,000 clones, 80% of them seen once. Relapse was seen in all patients after autologous stem cell transplantation, and brentuximab vedotin exposure was variable. The CDR3 loop spans 13 amino acids. CDR1 SGHDT and CDR2 YYEEEE come from the germline V gene. The V segment lost 0 bases and the J segment 10 bases; nucleotides outside the gene matches: 4. In its sample, this clone was seen once.

Sequences were derived from peripheral blood mononuclear cells (PBMCs), sampled at baseline. This clonotype was obtained from a human donor with classical Hodgkin lymphoma. This sequence joins TRBV5-6 and TRBJ2-1; 7 bases fit TRBD2. The DNA of the CDR3 is TGTGCCAGCAGCTTGGAGGCGGGAGAAGAGCAGTTCTTC. Protein: CASSLEAGEEQFF.